This entry features one T cell receptor (beta chain) sequence. Its antigen is currently unknown. The source of the sample is a study of cytomegalovirus exposure and HLA in healthy donors. Study summary: Previous work identified roughly 120 million unique TCR beta sequences from around 180 million T cells.

Primers included in the PCR were 60 Vbeta and 13 Jbeta primers. Authors' analysis steps: In a later analysis, 60 million to 90 million unique TCR beta chains included roughly 11 million shared by two or more donors. Method: immunoSEQ multiplex PCR; TCRdb's copy keeps in-frame clones and lacks some. V and J calls and clone size are those listed in that table; D and trimming were worked out from the DNA. Of some 120,000 clones listed, 17% were seen once; the top ten hold approximately 2.9%. Germline values: CDR1 LGHNA, CDR2 YSLEER. CDR3 length equals 16 residues. Trimming pared 2 bases from V and 5 bases from J, leaving 17 bases between. Study results and caveats: With high specificity and sensitivity, the classifier reportedly diagnosed cytomegalovirus status. The study recorded over 150 TCR beta chains that were cytomegalovirus-associated.

Sequenced material: PBMCs. The chain has TRBV4-3 and TRBJ2-3; D might be TRBD1 (6 bases). The receptor was derived from a female donor in good health and CMV-seropositive. The CDR3 here is CASSQKTGELGDTQYF. The CDR3 nucleotides are TGCGCCAGCAGCCAAAAGACAGGAGAGTTGGGAGATACGCAGTATTTT.